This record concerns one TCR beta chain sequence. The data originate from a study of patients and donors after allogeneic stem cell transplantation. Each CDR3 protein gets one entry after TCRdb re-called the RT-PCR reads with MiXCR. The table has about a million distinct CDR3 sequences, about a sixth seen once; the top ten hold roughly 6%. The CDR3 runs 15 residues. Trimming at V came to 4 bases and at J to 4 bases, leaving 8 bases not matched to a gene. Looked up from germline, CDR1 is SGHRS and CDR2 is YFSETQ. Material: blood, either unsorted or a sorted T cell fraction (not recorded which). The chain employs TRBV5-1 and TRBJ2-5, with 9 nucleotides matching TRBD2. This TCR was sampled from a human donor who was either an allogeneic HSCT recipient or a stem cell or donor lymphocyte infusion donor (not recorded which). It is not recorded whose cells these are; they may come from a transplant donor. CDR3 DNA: TGCGCCAGCAGCCCACAACTAGCGGGTAGAGAGACCCAGTACTTC. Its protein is CASSPQLAGRETQYF.